These 9 T cell receptor beta chains came from one sample sequenced in a study of radiotherapy plus CTLA-4 blockade in lung cancer. The protocol was immunoSEQ multiplex PCR, while the TCRdb copy is restricted to in-frame clones and leaves out a portion. The sample has around 56,000 clones, approximately 80% seen once. The sequencing used peripheral blood, collected from a patient treated with radiotherapy plus ipilimumab. Receptor source: a human donor with non-small cell lung cancer who had a complete response to radiotherapy plus ipilimumab.

On this clone: Distinct nucleotide sequences in the sample also encode this CDR3. The chain carries TRBV9 and TRBJ2-3, with D tentatively TRBD2 (5 bases). Trimming stripped 2 bases from V and 4 bases from J, with 5 bases between. The CDR3 is made up of 12 amino acids. Germline V lookup: CDR1 SGDLS, CDR2 YYNGEE. DNA of the CDR3: TGTGCCAGCAGCGTGCGGGCAGATACGCAGTATTTT. Translation gives CASSVRADTQYF.

The V and J genes are TRBV12-5 and TRBJ2-3, with D possibly being TRBD1 (6 bases). V lost 1 base, J lost 0 bases, and 11 bases lay in between. Germline V CDR1 and CDR2: LGHNT, FRNRAP. This CDR3 spans 16 amino acids. CDR3 coding DNA: TGTGCTAGTGGTTTGGCGAACAGGGCTAGCACAGATACGCAGTATTTT. Protein product: CASGLANRASTDTQYF.

The chain joins TRBV19 to TRBJ2-1, with 7 bases that match TRBD2. Per the germline V gene, CDR1 is LNHDA and CDR2 is SQIVND (reference sequence). There are 15 residues in the CDR3. V shed 0 bases and J 1 base; nucleotides not matched to a gene: 0. CDR3: CASSIERGSYNEQFF. In DNA form, the CDR3 reads TGTGCCAGTAGTATAGAGCGGGGGTCCTACAATGAGCAGTTCTTC.

The chain has TRBV7-2 and TRBJ2-3; no clear D. The CDR3 sequence is 13 residues long. Germline assignment: CDR1 SGHTA and CDR2 FQGNSA. Trimming cost V 8 bases and J 2 bases, with 11 bases left between them. The CDR3 DNA follows: TGTGCCAGCTCCAAGCTCTTCACAGATACGCAGTATTTT. Its protein product is CASSKLFTDTQYF. Looking up the rest from reference TRBV7-2 and TRBJ2-3 gives the full variable domain: GAGVSQSPSNKVTEKGKDVELRCDPISGHTALYWYRQSLGQGLEFLIYFQGNSAPDKSGLPSDRFSAERTGGSVSTLTIQRTQQEDSAVYLCASSKLFTDTQYFGPGTRLTVL.

This rearrangement joins TRBV30 to TRBJ1-1; unclear D gene. Deletions cut 4 bases from V and 0 bases from J, with 21 bases between. The CDR3 is 17 residues long. Germline CDR1 reads GTSNPN; CDR2 reads SVGIG (reference sequence). In DNA form, the CDR3 reads TGTGCCTGGAAAGATCCTAGGACTGTCCTCATGAACACTGAAGCTTTCTTT. This codes for CAWKDPRTVLMNTEAFF.

This clone was seen a single time. V usage is TRBV7-9 and J usage is TRBJ1-1, with D possibly TRBD1 on 5 matching bases. The CDR3 runs 14 residues. The germline gives CDR1 SEHNR, CDR2 FQNEAQ (reference sequence). With 1 base removed from V and 5 bases from J, the gap between germline ends came to 11 bases. CDR3 protein: CASSLDRGETEAFF. The CDR3 nucleotides are TGTGCCAGCAGCTTAGACCGGGGGGAAACTGAAGCTTTCTTT.

The gene calls are TRBV7-9 and TRBJ1-4; D might be TRBD1 (5 bases). The germline V gene encodes CDR1 SEHNR and CDR2 FQNEAQ (reference sequence). The CDR3 has 13 amino acids. V dropped 4 bases and J dropped 10 bases, with 13 bases sitting between them. The CDR3 bases are TGTGCCAGCAGCTCACGGGGGGTGGGAAAACTGTTTTTT. Translation gives CASSSRGVGKLFF.

V and J are TRBV6-6 and TRBJ1-6; no firm D call. Between the trimmed V and J ends, which lost 6 bases and 7 bases, there was a span of 10 bases. CDR1 is MNHNY and CDR2 is SVGAGI in the germline V gene (reference sequence). CDR3 length equals 13 residues. In nucleotides, the CDR3 is TGTGCCAGCAGCTCGACGGGAAATTCACCCCTCCACTTT. This translates into CASSSTGNSPLHF.

This chain joins TRBV15 and TRBJ1-1; D unclear. V gave up 1 base and J gave up 1 base, with 10 bases separating them. The CDR3 spans 15 residues. Germline V gives CDR1 LNHNV, CDR2 YYDKDF (reference sequence). The DNA of the CDR3 is TGTGCCACCAGCAGAGTCGCGGGTTGGAACACTGAAGCTTTCTTT. Protein sequence: CATSRVAGWNTEAFF.